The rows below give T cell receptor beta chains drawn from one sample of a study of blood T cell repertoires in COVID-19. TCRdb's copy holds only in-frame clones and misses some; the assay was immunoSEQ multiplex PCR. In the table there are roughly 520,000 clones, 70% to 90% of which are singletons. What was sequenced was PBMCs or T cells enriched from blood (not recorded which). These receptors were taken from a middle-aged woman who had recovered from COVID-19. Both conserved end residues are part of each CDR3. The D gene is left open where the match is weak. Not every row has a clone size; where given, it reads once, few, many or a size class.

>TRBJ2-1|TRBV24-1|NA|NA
TGTGCCACTAGCTACGGGAGTGGTGAGCAGTTCTTC
CATSYGSGEQFF
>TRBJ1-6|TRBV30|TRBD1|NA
TGTGCCTGGACTCGCGCAGGGGGCTTTTATAATTCACCCCTCCACTTT
CAWTRAGGFYNSPLHF
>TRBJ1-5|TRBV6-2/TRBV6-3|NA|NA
TGTGCCAGCAGTTATTTGGGGGGTCAGCCCCAGCATTTT
CASSYLGGQPQHF
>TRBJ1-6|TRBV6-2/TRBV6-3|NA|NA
TGTGCCAGCAGTTACCCTTGGAGTAATTCACCCCTCCACTTT
CASSYPWSNSPLHF
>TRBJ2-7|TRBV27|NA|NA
TGTGCCAGCAGTCCTTTCAGGGAAACCTCCTACGAGCAGTACTTC
CASSPFRETSYEQYF
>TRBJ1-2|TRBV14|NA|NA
TGTGCCAGCAGCCAAGCAGGGTATGGCTACACCTTC
CASSQAGYGYTF
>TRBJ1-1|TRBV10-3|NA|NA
TGTGCCATCAGTGTGGGCAGGACTGAAGCTTTCTTT
CAISVGRTEAFF
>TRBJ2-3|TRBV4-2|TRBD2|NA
TGTGCCAGCAGCCAAGATTTATGGGTCCAGCGGGAGGGCCCCACAGATACGCAGTATTTT
CASSQDLWVQREGPTDTQYF
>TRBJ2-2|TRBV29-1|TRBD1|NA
TGCAGCGTTCGGACAGGGGGCTTGATGACCGGGGAGCTGTTTTTT
CSVRTGGLMTGELFF
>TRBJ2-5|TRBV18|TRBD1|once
TGTGCCAGCTCAACAACTGAGGGGGCGCCGGGGGAGACCCAGTACTTC
CASSTTEGAPGETQYF
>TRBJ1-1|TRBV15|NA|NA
TGTGCCACGGGACGAGGGAGGGTAGGCACTGAAGCTTTCTTT
CATGRGRVGTEAFF
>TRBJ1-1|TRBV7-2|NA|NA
TGTGCCAGCAGCCCCTGGGGAGGGAGTGGGACTGAAGCTTTCTTT
CASSPWGGSGTEAFF
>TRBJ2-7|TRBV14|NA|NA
TGTGCCAGCAGCCAAGATATTTGGGGGGGCTCTGAGTACTTC
CASSQDIWGGSEYF
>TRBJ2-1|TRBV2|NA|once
TGTGCCAGCAGTGCCTCGACTGACAATGAGCAGTTCTTC
CASSASTDNEQFF
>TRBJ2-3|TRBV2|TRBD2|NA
TGTGCCAGCGTCCTAGCGGGGACAGATACGCAGTATTTT
CASVLAGTDTQYF
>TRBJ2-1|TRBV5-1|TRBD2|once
TGCGCCAGCAGCTTGCTAGCGGGAGGACTGGGGAATGAGCAGTTCTTC
CASSLLAGGLGNEQFF
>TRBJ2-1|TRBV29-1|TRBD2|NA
TGCAGCGCAACCGGGACTAGCGGGAGAAATGAGCAGTTCTTC
CSATGTSGRNEQFF
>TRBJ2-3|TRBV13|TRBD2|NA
TGTGCCAGCAGCTCAGGGACTAGCGAGGGGGATACGCAGTATTTT
CASSSGTSEGDTQYF
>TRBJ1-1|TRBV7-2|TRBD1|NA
TGTGCCAGCAGGACCCCAGGGGGCTGGGCTGAAGCTTTCTTT
CASRTPGGWAEAFF
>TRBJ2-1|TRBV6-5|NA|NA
TGTGCCACGCGACAGGAAGACAATGAGCAGTTCTTC
CATRQEDNEQFF
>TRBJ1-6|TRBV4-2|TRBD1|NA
TGTGCCAGCAGCCAAGATCCTTCTCAGGGGGCTAATTCACCCCTCCACTTT
CASSQDPSQGANSPLHF
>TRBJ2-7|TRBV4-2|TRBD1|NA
TGTGCCAGCAGCACCCGGGACAGGGGTGGACACGAGCAGTACTTC
CASSTRDRGGHEQYF
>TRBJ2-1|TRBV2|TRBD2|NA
TGTGCCAGCGGGCTAGCGGGAATGAATGAGCAGTTCTTC
CASGLAGMNEQFF
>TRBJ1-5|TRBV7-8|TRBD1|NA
TGTGCCAGCAGCCGATCAAGGGGAGCAGGGGGCTATGGCAATCAGCCCCAGCATTTT
CASSRSRGAGGYGNQPQHF
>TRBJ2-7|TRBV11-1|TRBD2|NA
TGTGCCAGCAGCCCCACCACCGGGACTAGCGAAGAGGAGTACTTC
CASSPTTGTSEEEYF
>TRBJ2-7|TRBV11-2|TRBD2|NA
TGTGCCAGCAGCCCGGTGGCTAGCGGCACCTACGAGCAGTACTTC
CASSPVASGTYEQYF
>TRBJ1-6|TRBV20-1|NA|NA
TGCAGTGCTAGTCGACAGGTCGCTCTCGGGGATTCACCCCTCCACTTT
CSASRQVALGDSPLHF
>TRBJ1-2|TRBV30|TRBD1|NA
TGTGCCTGGAGTGTACCCGGGACAGGGAGGATGGCTGATGGCTACACCTTC
CAWSVPGTGRMADGYTF
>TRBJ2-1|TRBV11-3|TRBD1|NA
TGTGCCAGCAGCTTATCATGGACAGGGGCATACAATGAGCAGTTCTTC
CASSLSWTGAYNEQFF
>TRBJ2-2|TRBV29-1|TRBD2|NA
TGCAGCGGCGGGAGGGCGGTCACCGGGGAGCTGTTTTTT
CSGGRAVTGELFF
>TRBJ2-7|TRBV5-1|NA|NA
TGCGCCAGCAGCTTGGAATCCAGCGGATTTTACGAGCAGTACTTC
CASSLESSGFYEQYF
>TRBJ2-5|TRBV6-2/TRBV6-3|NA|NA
TGTGCCAGCAGTTTCGGGATGCGCCAAGAGACCCAGTACTTC
CASSFGMRQETQYF